A single sample is the source of the 20 T cell receptor beta chains below, sequenced in a study of blood T cell repertoires in COVID-19. The protocol was immunoSEQ multiplex PCR, while the TCRdb copy is restricted to in-frame clones and leaves out a portion. There are some 150,000 clones in the sample; roughly 87% occur only once, and roughly 1.6% lies in the top ten. Sequenced: peripheral blood. The receptors here all came from a woman between 50 and 59 years old with acute or convalescent COVID-19.

V usage is TRBV11-2 and J usage is TRBJ1-1; TRBD1 is a possible D gene (6 bases). CDR1 and CDR2 from the germline V gene are SGHAT and FQNNGV. CDR3 length: 13 residues. Trimming shortened V by 3 bases and J by 5 bases, and 10 bases separated the two germline ends. The CDR3 protein is CASSFNRETEAFF. The CDR3 nucleotides read TGTGCCAGCAGCTTCAACAGGGAGACTGAAGCTTTCTTT. The complete variable domain, with remaining parts taken from reference TRBV11-2 and TRBJ1-1, reads EAGVAQSPRYKIIEKRQSVAFWCNPISGHATLYWYQQILGQGPKLLIQFQNNGVVDDSQLPKDRFSAERLKGVDSTLKIQPAKLEDSAVYLCASSFNRETEAFFGQGTRLTVV.

The J gene is TRBJ2-7, the V gene TRBV14; 7 bases are a match to TRBD1. V lost 2 bases and J lost 0; bases outside the gene matches: 4. The CDR3 extends over 15 amino acids. Per germline, CDR1 SGHDN and CDR2 FVKESK. CDR3 sequence reads: CASSQPGTVSYEQYF. CDR3 DNA sequence: TGTGCCAGCAGCCAACCCGGGACAGTCTCCTACGAGCAGTACTTC.

This chain joins TRBV7-2 and TRBJ2-5; TRBD2 is a possible D gene (7 bases). Trimming took off 1 base at V and 4 bases at J, with 19 bases between the two ends. The CDR3 length is 17 residues. Germline lookup yields CDR1 SGHTA and CDR2 FQGNSA. CDR3 DNA sequence: TGTGCCAGCAGCTTAGTTGCATGGGAGGGGGGCGGAGAGACCCAGTACTTC. It encodes CASSLVAWEGGGETQYF.

The chain is built from TRBV19 and TRBJ2-2, with TRBD2 matching 11 bases. The CDR3 totals 17 residues. Germline values: CDR1 LNHDA, CDR2 SQIVND (reference sequence). Germline trimming cut 7 bases from V and 1 base from J; bases unmatched to any gene: 8. The CDR3 protein is CASTRTSGSWNTGELFF. The CDR3 nucleotides read TGTGCCAGTACTAGGACTAGCGGGTCCTGGAACACCGGGGAGCTGTTTTTT.

The rearrangement joins TRBV6-1 to TRBJ1-5, with D hard to call. Germline V gives CDR1 MNHNS, CDR2 SASEGT. The germline V and J ends were trimmed by 3 bases and 0 bases, with 3 bases remaining between them. The CDR3 totals 13 residues. This chain's CDR3 is CASSEYSNQPQHF. The DNA for the CDR3 is TGTGCCAGCAGTGAGTATAGCAATCAGCCCCAGCATTTT.

This clone appeared a few times. The rearrangement links TRBV30 to TRBJ2-5; 8 nucleotides line up with TRBD2. V lost 1 base to trimming and J lost 7 bases; unmatched junction nucleotides: 11. The CDR3 is 15 residues long. CDR1 is GTSNPN, CDR2 SVGIG, per germline (reference sequence). The CDR3 sequence: CAWSDLAGPGVTQYF. The CDR3 nucleotides are TGTGCCTGGAGTGATCTAGCGGGTCCTGGCGTGACCCAGTACTTC.

The chain combines TRBV6-6 with TRBJ1-5; D may be TRBD1 (5 bases). CDR1 is MNHNY, CDR2 SVGAGI, per germline (reference sequence). The V end was cut by 5 bases, the J end by 3 bases, with 14 bases between. The CDR3 runs to 15 residues. As DNA, the CDR3 is TGTGCCAGCAGTGGGTACGGGGGGATCAATCAGCCCCAGCATTTT. Amino acids: CASSGYGGINQPQHF.

The chain carries TRBV7-9 and TRBJ2-7, with 11 nucleotides matching TRBD2. J lost 4 bases, V lost 0 bases, and 2 bases had no gene match. Germline V gene data show CDR1 as SEHNR and CDR2 as FQNEAQ (reference sequence). The CDR3 covers 15 residues. The CDR3 bases are TGTGCCAGCAGCTTAGCGCTAGCGGGGGGTTACGAGCAGTACTTC. It codes for CASSLALAGGYEQYF.

The chain carries TRBV7-2 and TRBJ2-7, with 10 bases matching TRBD2. Germline V CDR1 and CDR2: SGHTA, FQGNSA. This CDR3 region has 16 residues. Trimming cost V 2 bases and J 2 bases; bases outside gene matches: 6. The CDR3 coding sequence is TGTGCCAGCAGCTTAAGGCTAGCGGGAGTCGCCTACGAGCAGTACTTC. Translating gives CASSLRLAGVAYEQYF.

This clone appeared a single time. The J gene is TRBJ2-7, the V gene TRBV6-2 or TRBV6-3, with a possible D match to TRBD2 (6 bases). This CDR3 is 14 amino acids long. Between the trimmed V and J ends, which lost 2 bases and 3 bases, there was a span of 11 bases. The germline V gene encodes CDR1 MNHEY and CDR2 SVGEGT. CDR3 in DNA: TGTGCCAGCAGTTACGAGGGCGGGGACTACGAGCAGTACTTC. Residues: CASSYEGGDYEQYF.

The J gene is TRBJ1-5, the V gene TRBV6-5; TRBD1 matches 7 bases. The germline V gene has CDR1 MNHEY and CDR2 SVGAGI. This CDR3 has 14 amino acids. V lost 6 bases and J lost 6; bases outside the gene matches: 8. CDR3 sequence (DNA): TGTGCCAGCAGGGACGGGACAGAAAGTCAGCCCCAGCATTTT. It is translated as CASRDGTESQPQHF.

V gene TRBV3-1 (or the pseudogene TRBV3-2) combines with J gene TRBJ1-5; 9 bases agree with TRBD1. Germline loops: CDR1 LGHDT, CDR2 YNNKEL (reference sequence). V was clipped by 2 bases and J by 6 bases; unmatched bases: 8. CDR3 length: 16 amino acids. The CDR3 coding sequence is TGTGCCAGCAGCCAACAAGGACAGGGGTTCGCTCAGCCCCAGCATTTT. Translated: CASSQQGQGFAQPQHF.

This sequence joins TRBV19 and TRBJ1-5; no firm D call. The V gene's germline CDR1 is LNHDA and CDR2 SQIVND (reference sequence). The length of the CDR3 is 12 residues. The V end lost 8 bases, the J end lost 2 bases, and 7 bases lay between the germline ends. The CDR3 loop is CASAPGNQPQHF. Here the CDR3 DNA reads TGTGCCAGTGCCCCGGGCAATCAGCCCCAGCATTTT.

The rearrangement uses TRBV4-2 and TRBJ2-2, with 10 bases fitting TRBD2. This CDR3 region has 17 residues. Germline V CDR1 and CDR2: LGHNA, YNFKEQ. V was clipped by 3 bases and J by 3 bases; unmatched bases: 7. The CDR3 spells CASSHPSSGGYTGELFF. CDR3 in DNA: TGTGCCAGCAGCCATCCATCTAGCGGGGGCTACACCGGGGAGCTGTTTTTT.

The CDR3 region has the DNA TGTGCCAGCTCACCAAGTGGAACTAGCGCAATCTACGAGCAGTACTTC. Protein: CASSPSGTSAIYEQYF. The chain combines TRBV18 with TRBJ2-7; 7 nucleotides agree with TRBD2. The germline V gene has CDR1 KGHSH and CDR2 LQKENI. There are 16 residues in the CDR3. Germline trimming cut 2 bases from V and 3 bases from J; bases unmatched to any gene: 10.

The DNA for the CDR3 is TGTGCCAGCAGTTATGTAGCGGGAGACACCGGGGAGCTGTTTTTT. Protein sequence: CASSYVAGDTGELFF. The gene calls are TRBV6-5 and TRBJ2-2; the match to TRBD2 covers 9 bases. Germline V CDR1 and CDR2: MNHEY, SVGAGI. The CDR3 consists of 15 residues. Trimming took 3 bases from V and 3 from J; bases not matched to a gene: 2.

The chain couples TRBV5-4 to TRBJ2-2; 10 positions match TRBD2. The CDR3 covers 15 residues. J gave up 3 bases and V 2 bases, and 1 base lay outside the gene matches. Germline V gives CDR1 SGHNT, CDR2 YYREEE (reference sequence). CDR3 in amino acids: CASSFGTSDTGELFF. CDR3 coding DNA: TGTGCCAGCAGCTTTGGGACTAGCGACACCGGGGAGCTGTTTTTT.

CDR3 DNA: TGTGCCAGTATTGGGACAGGGGATCCGGGCGGCTACACCTTC. Its protein product is CASIGTGDPGGYTF. The chain joins TRBV19 to TRBJ1-2, with 10 positions matching TRBD1. The CDR3 has 14 residues. J gave up 8 bases and V 7 bases, and 10 bases lay outside the gene matches. Germline V CDR1 and CDR2: LNHDA, SQIVND (reference sequence).

The chain links TRBV7-2 to TRBJ2-1; TRBD1 matches at 9 bases. The trim removed 5 bases at V and 8 bases at J, leaving 10 bases unmatched. The CDR3 runs to 15 residues. Germline CDR1 is SGHTA and CDR2 is FQGNSA. CDR3 amino acids: CASSIDGTGRDEQFF. CDR3 nucleotide sequence: TGTGCCAGCAGCATTGACGGGACAGGGAGGGATGAGCAGTTCTTC.

The chain carries TRBV10-3 and TRBJ1-1, with D tentatively TRBD1 (5 bases). This CDR3 contains 13 residues. Germline assignment: CDR1 ENHRY and CDR2 SYGVKD. V lost 5 bases, J lost 3 bases, and 10 bases lay in between. CDR3 DNA sequence: TGTGCCATCAGTACAGGAGGGGACACTGAAGCTTTCTTT. This codes for CAISTGGDTEAFF.